A single sample gave rise to the 22 T cell receptor beta chains below, sequenced in a study of OX40 agonist ivuxolimab in advanced cancers. Sequencing was performed with immunoSEQ multiplex PCR; in TCRdb, only in-frame clones are kept and a portion is missing. The table has 99,000 or so clones, 70% to 85% seen once. The sequenced sample was CD4+ or CD8+ T cells sorted from blood, obtained in a trial of the OX40 agonist ivuxolimab. These receptors were collected from an adult with an advanced solid tumor such as melanoma, head and neck, liver or kidney cancer.

This chain connects TRBV7-8 to TRBJ1-4; a weak D match, TRBD1 (6 bases). The V end was cut by 5 bases, the J end by 1 base, with 17 bases between. Germline CDR1 SGHVS, CDR2 FQNEAQ. This CDR3 spans 17 amino acids. As DNA, the CDR3 is TGTGCCAGCAGCCCGCGGACAGACTCGAGAACTAATGAAAAACTGTTTTTT. The encoded protein is CASSPRTDSRTNEKLFF.

V and J are TRBV7-2 and TRBJ1-4; D is possibly TRBD1 (6 bases). This CDR3 is 16 amino acids long. Trimming took off 5 bases at V and 4 bases at J, with 17 bases between the two ends. In germline, CDR1 is SGHTA, CDR2 FQGNSA. The CDR3 region has the DNA TGTGCCAGCAGCCGGCCGCCACAGGGATTTAATGAAAAACTGTTTTTT. Translation gives CASSRPPQGFNEKLFF.

This clone was seen a single time. The genes are TRBV6-1 and TRBJ2-7, with unresolved D. V shed 2 bases and J shed 0 bases, with 8 bases lying between them. Germline CDR1 and CDR2: MNHNS and SASEGT. The CDR3 is 14 residues long. CDR3 protein: CASSELGYSYEQYF. The CDR3 DNA reads TGTGCCAGCAGTGAACTAGGGTACTCCTACGAGCAGTACTTC.

This rearrangement joins TRBV19 to TRBJ1-3; D ambiguous. CDR1 and CDR2 from the germline V gene are LNHDA and SQIVND (reference sequence). The CDR3 totals 16 residues. The V and J ends lost 4 bases and 0 bases respectively, with 13 bases between them. This chain's CDR3 is CASSTRGGGSGNTIYF. In nucleotides, the CDR3 is TGTGCCAGTAGTACCCGGGGTGGAGGCTCTGGAAACACCATATATTTT.

In regard to this clone: The same CDR3 arises from other DNA sequences in this sample as well. The chain carries TRBV9 and TRBJ2-2, with unresolved D. The V end was cut by 0 bases, the J end by 1 base, with 7 bases between. The CDR3 runs 15 residues. Germline CDR1 reads SGDLS; CDR2 reads YYNGEE. The CDR3 sequence is CASSVDPGNTGELFF. The CDR3 nucleotides are TGTGCCAGCAGCGTAGACCCGGGGAACACCGGGGAGCTGTTTTTT.

This chain links TRBV10-3 with TRBJ2-6; a possible D gene is TRBD1 (6 bases). Germline assignment: CDR1 ENHRY and CDR2 SYGVKD. V was pared by 4 bases and J by 4 bases, with 11 bases between. This CDR3 comprises 15 residues. The CDR3 region is CAISGQDTGANVLTF. The CDR3 bases are TGTGCCATCAGTGGACAGGACACCGGGGCCAACGTCCTGACTTTC.

The genes are TRBV6-5 and TRBJ1-2; possibly TRBD1 for D (6 bases). The CDR3 has 15 residues. Per the germline V gene, CDR1 is MNHEY and CDR2 is SVGAGI. Trimming left V 0 bases short and J 8 bases short, with 16 bases between. The CDR3 region is CASSYSRPRGGGYTF. CDR3 coding DNA: TGTGCCAGCAGTTACTCGAGGCCCAGGGGAGGAGGCTACACCTTC.

A single count supports this clone. The CDR3 loop reads CASSRRGGTGTEAFF. For the CDR3, the DNA is TGTGCCAGCAGCAGACGAGGGGGCACGGGCACTGAAGCTTTCTTT. The rearrangement links TRBV9 to TRBJ1-1, with TRBD1 matching 7 bases. The germline gives CDR1 SGDLS, CDR2 YYNGEE. This CDR3 spans 15 amino acids. V was clipped by 4 bases and J by 4 bases; unmatched bases: 10.

The chain employs TRBV9 and TRBJ2-7, with D possibly being TRBD2 (5 bases). Germline lookup yields CDR1 SGDLS and CDR2 YYNGEE. The CDR3 covers 14 residues. Trimming removed 4 bases at V and 3 bases at J, with 14 bases between. The CDR3 DNA is TGTGCCAGCAGCTCACGGGGTCAGATCTACGAGCAGTACTTC. Translation gives CASSSRGQIYEQYF.

The chain employs TRBV7-3 and TRBJ2-7; TRBD1 matches at 9 bases. The junction had 3 bases not matched to a gene; V was cut back by 2 bases and J by 7 bases. There are 13 residues in the CDR3. Looked up from germline, CDR1 is SGHTA and CDR2 is FQGTGA. The CDR3 region has the DNA TGTGCCAGCAGCTTAGGACAGGGGAGAGAGCAGTACTTC. This gives the protein CASSLGQGREQYF.

The gene calls are TRBV19 and TRBJ2-5, with D possibly matching TRBD1 (6 bases). The germline CDR1 and CDR2 sequences are LNHDA and SQIVND (reference sequence). The CDR3 runs 15 residues. The ends were cut back, 4 bases at V and 3 bases at J, with 15 bases in the middle. The CDR3: CASSNGDRFEETQYF. The CDR3 DNA reads as TGTGCCAGTAGTAATGGTGACAGGTTCGAAGAGACCCAGTACTTC.

The J gene is TRBJ1-5, the V gene TRBV7-9; possibly TRBD1 for D (5 bases). The CDR3 loop spans 16 amino acids. Per the germline V gene, CDR1 is SEHNR and CDR2 is FQNEAQ (reference sequence). The V and J ends lost 5 bases and 5 bases respectively, with 19 bases between them. This CDR3 is CASSDREPGVDQPQHF. The DNA for the CDR3 is TGTGCCAGCAGCGACCGGGAGCCGGGGGTTGATCAGCCCCAGCATTTT.

The V and J genes are TRBV27 and TRBJ2-7; D ambiguous. The CDR3 is made up of 13 amino acids. Looked up from germline, CDR1 is MNHEY and CDR2 is SMNVEV (reference sequence). Trimming pared 6 bases from V and 5 bases from J, leaving 14 bases between. The CDR3 spells CASRWPISNEQYF. The CDR3 nucleotides are TGTGCCAGCAGATGGCCGATATCTAACGAGCAGTACTTC.

This chain joins TRBV5-1 and TRBJ1-2; D gene uncertain. CDR3 length equals 14 residues. V was shortened by 1 base and J by 2 bases, with 9 bases between the two germline ends. Germline CDR1 SGHRS, CDR2 YFSETQ. DNA for the CDR3: TGCGCCAGCAGCTTGCTGGATGGAAACTATGGCTACACCTTC. Translated: CASSLLDGNYGYTF.

This clone was counted only a few times. This chain connects TRBV7-9 to TRBJ2-1; a possible D gene is TRBD2 (6 bases). The CDR3 totals 14 residues. Germline loops: CDR1 SEHNR, CDR2 FQNEAQ (reference sequence). V lost 4 bases and J lost 6, with 13 bases in between. CDR3 residues: CASSYPGTPNEQFF. As DNA, the CDR3 is TGTGCCAGCAGCTACCCCGGGACTCCCAATGAGCAGTTCTTC.

The CDR3 reads CASSPGAAENTIYF. In DNA form, the CDR3 reads TGCGCCAGCAGCCCCGGGGCCGCCGAGAACACCATATATTTT. The chain links TRBV4-1 to TRBJ1-3; D is perhaps TRBD1 (5 bases). Trimming stripped 4 bases from V and 7 bases from J, with 14 bases between. The CDR3 sequence is 14 residues long. Germline lookup yields CDR1 MGHRA and CDR2 YSYEKL.

V gene TRBV19 combines with J gene TRBJ2-3, with a weak D call TRBD2 (5 bases). Trimming shortened V by 5 bases and J by 0 bases, and 21 bases separated the two germline ends. The CDR3 is 18 amino acids. Germline V gives CDR1 LNHDA, CDR2 SQIVND (reference sequence). CDR3 in DNA: TGTGCCAGTAGTCCCCTTAGCGACTACCCTACTAGCACAGATACGCAGTATTTT. Its translation: CASSPLSDYPTSTDTQYF.

This rearrangement joins TRBV15 to TRBJ2-1; TRBD1 or TRBD2 may be the D gene (5 bases each). Per germline, CDR1 LNHNV and CDR2 YYDKDF (reference sequence). The CDR3 is 17 residues long. The ends were cut back, 1 base at V and 5 bases at J, with 18 bases in the middle. CDR3 amino acids: CATSRASPIRGDNEQFF. As DNA, the CDR3 is TGTGCCACCAGCAGAGCCTCACCAATAAGAGGGGACAATGAGCAGTTCTTC.

The chain uses TRBV7-3 and TRBJ2-1; D might be TRBD2 (5 bases). The CDR3 spans 12 residues. Trimming took off 5 bases at V and 6 bases at J, with 8 bases between the two ends. Germline V lookup: CDR1 SGHTA, CDR2 FQGTGA. The CDR3 sequence: CASSLSGNEQFF. The CDR3 DNA reads as TGTGCCAGCAGCCTAAGCGGCAATGAGCAGTTCTTC.

This clone was seen a handful of times. This chain links TRBV15 with TRBJ2-7; 7 nucleotides agree with TRBD1. Germline-derived CDR1 and CDR2 are LNHNV and YYDKDF (reference sequence). The V and J ends lost 1 base and 7 bases, in that order; junction bases with no gene match: 10. CDR3 size: 15 residues. The CDR3 spells CATSRAGQLLSEQYF. CDR3 sequence (DNA): TGTGCCACCAGCAGAGCGGGACAGTTATTATCTGAGCAGTACTTC.

The chain recombines TRBV27 with TRBJ2-5; 11 bases are shared with TRBD1. The end of the DNA is better explained by TRBJ2-7, so the J call may be wrong. This CDR3 has 13 residues. Germline assignment: CDR1 MNHEY and CDR2 SMNVEV (reference sequence). The CDR3 nucleotides are TGTGCCAGCAGATTGGGACAGGGGGGCGAGCAGTACTTC. Its translation: CASRLGQGGEQYF.

This sequence joins TRBV4-1 and TRBJ2-3; 13 bases agree with TRBD2. After removal of 1 base from V and 1 base from J, the junction contained 11 bases not matched to a gene. Germline loops: CDR1 MGHRA, CDR2 YSYEKL. This CDR3 has 20 residues. CDR3: CASSQVSVGGLAGGTDTQYF. Here the CDR3 DNA reads TGCGCCAGCAGCCAAGTGAGCGTGGGAGGACTAGCGGGGGGCACAGATACGCAGTATTTT.